This T cell receptor beta chain was recorded in a study of T cell responses to AZD1222 COVID-19 vaccine. Study summary: Analysis merged second doses at about 4 or about 12 weeks. General study points: Females outnumbered males among donors, who were mostly white British; clonal diversity was possibly underestimated. Sampled repertoires all dated from after the peak T cell response. Regions 160-218 and 743-854 held dominance among vaccine-associated CD4 TCRs, which spanned spike.

Details on this clone: Antigen unknown.

Profiled with immunoSEQ multiplex PCR; TCRdb holds only in-frame clones, not every one. The sample lists fewer than 150,000 clones, about nine tenths occurring once. V was trimmed by 4 bases and J by 2 bases, leaving 14 bases between them. CDR3 length equals 15 residues. Germline V gives CDR1 SGHTA, CDR2 FQGNSA. This TCR derives from an adult in good health. Sequenced material: peripheral blood, taken on day 0 of AZD1222 vaccination. V gene TRBV7-2 combines with J gene TRBJ1-1; the D gene is possibly TRBD1 (5 bases). DNA for the CDR3: TGTGCCAGCAGCTACCTCCGGGGGATAAACACTGAAGCTTTCTTT. Amino acids: CASSYLRGINTEAFF.